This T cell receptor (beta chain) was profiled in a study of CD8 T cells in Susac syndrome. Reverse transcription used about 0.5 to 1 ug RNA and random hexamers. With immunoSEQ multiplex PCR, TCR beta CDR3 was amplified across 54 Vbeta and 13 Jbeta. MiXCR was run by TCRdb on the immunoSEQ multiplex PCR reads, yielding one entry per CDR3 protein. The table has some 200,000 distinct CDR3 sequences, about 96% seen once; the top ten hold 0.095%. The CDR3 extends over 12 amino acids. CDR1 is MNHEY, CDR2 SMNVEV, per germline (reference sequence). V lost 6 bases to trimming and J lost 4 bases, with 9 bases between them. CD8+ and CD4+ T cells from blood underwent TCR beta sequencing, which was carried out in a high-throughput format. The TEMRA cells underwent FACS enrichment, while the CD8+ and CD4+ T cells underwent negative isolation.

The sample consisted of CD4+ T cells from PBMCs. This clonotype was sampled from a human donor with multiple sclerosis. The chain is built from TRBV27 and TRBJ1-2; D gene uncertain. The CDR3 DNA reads TGTGCCAGCAGACAGTTCCCCTATGGCTACACCTTC. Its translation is CASRQFPYGYTF.